This T cell receptor (beta chain) emerged from a study of shared T cell receptors in the human thymus. Using immunoSEQ multiplex PCR, the repertoire was profiled, and TCRdb retains in-frame clones only, with some absent. The table has approximately 400,000 clones, roughly 94% seen once. This clone was found once. Per the germline V gene, CDR1 is WNHNN and CDR2 is SYGVQD (reference sequence). The CDR3 covers 19 residues. The junction had 8 bases not matched to a gene; V was cut back by 1 base and J by 0 bases. This clonotype was obtained from a human donor. This rearrangement joins TRBV10-1 to TRBJ2-3; 12 nucleotides line up with TRBD2. Sequenced input: thymocytes. CDR3 sequence (DNA): TGCGCCAGCAGTGAGTTAGCAGCCGGGACTAGCGGGAGCACAGATACGCAGTATTTT. Encoded protein: CASSELAAGTSGSTDTQYF.